This T cell receptor (beta chain) was captured in a study of cytomegalovirus exposure and HLA in healthy donors. Study outcomes and limitations: Exclusion applied to some V segments, including TRBV6-2 and TRBV6-3, as they were indistinguishable. Cytomegalovirus association was listed for 164 TCR beta chains.

Germline V gives CDR1 SGHDT, CDR2 YYEEEE. V lost 1 base and J lost 4; bases outside the gene matches: 6. This CDR3 is 15 amino acids long. With 60 Vbeta and 13 Jbeta primers, the PCR was carried out. Sequenced by immunoSEQ multiplex PCR; TCRdb stores in-frame clones only, minus some. The data contain roughly 130,000 clones, about four fifths of them seen just once; the ten biggest clones take up 2.5% to 3.5%. Regarding this clone: Its target is not known.

The sequence came from a female donor in good health and CMV-seronegative. The chain employs TRBV5-6 and TRBJ1-2; 8 nucleotides agree with TRBD1. The sample consisted of PBMCs. The CDR3 DNA is TGTGCCAGCAGCTTGATAGACAGGGGAGGCTATGGCTACACCTTC. Protein product: CASSLIDRGGYGYTF.